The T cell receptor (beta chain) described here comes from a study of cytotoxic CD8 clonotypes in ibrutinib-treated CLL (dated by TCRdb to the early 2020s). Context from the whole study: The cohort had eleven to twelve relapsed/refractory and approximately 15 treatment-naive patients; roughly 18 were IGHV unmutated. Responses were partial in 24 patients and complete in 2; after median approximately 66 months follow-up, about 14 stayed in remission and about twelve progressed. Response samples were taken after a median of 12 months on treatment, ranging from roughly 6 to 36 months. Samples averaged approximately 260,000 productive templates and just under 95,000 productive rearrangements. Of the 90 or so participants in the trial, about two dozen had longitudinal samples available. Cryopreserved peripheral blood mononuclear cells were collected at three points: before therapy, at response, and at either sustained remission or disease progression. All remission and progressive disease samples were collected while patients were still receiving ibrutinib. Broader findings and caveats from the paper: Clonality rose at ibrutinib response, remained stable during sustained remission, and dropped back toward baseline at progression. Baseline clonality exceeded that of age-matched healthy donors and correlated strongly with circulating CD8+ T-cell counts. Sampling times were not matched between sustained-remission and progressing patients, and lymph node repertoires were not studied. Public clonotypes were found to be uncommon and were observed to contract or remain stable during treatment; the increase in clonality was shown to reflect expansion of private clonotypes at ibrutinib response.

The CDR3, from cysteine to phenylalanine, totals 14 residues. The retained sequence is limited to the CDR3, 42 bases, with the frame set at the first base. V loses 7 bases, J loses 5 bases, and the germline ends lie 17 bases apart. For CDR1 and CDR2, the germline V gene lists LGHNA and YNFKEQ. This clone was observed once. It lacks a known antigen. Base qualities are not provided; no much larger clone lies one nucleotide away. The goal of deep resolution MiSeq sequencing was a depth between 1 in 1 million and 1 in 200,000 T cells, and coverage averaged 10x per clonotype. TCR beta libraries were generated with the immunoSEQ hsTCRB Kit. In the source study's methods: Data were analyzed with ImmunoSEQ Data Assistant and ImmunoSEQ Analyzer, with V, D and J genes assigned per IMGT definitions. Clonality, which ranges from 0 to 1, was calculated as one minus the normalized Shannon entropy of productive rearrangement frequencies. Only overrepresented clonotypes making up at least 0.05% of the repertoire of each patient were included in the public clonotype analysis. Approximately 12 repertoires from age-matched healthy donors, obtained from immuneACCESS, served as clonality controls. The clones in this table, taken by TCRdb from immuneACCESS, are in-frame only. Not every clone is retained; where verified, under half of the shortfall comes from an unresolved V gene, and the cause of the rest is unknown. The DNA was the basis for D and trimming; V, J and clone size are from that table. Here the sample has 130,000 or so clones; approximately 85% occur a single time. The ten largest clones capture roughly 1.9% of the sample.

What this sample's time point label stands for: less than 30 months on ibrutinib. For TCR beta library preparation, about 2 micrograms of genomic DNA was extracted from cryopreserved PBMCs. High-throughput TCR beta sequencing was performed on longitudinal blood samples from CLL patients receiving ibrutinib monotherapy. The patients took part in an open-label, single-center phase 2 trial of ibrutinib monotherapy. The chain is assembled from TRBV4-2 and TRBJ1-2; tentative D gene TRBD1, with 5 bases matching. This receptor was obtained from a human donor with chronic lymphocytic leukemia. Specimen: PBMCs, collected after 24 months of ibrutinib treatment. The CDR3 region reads CASTSTDTPYGYTF. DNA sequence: TGTGCCAGCACATCGACAGACACGCCATATGGCTACACCTTC.